These T cell receptor beta chains were read from a single sample in a study of Ad26.COV2.S vaccination and SARS-CoV-2 variants. Clones were sequenced by immunoSEQ multiplex PCR, and TCRdb holds only the in-frame ones, with some missing. The table shows hundreds of thousands of clones, with 90% occurring only once. The sample was peripheral blood, taken in a trial of Ad26.COV2.S vaccine versus placebo. The receptors stem from a person aged 18-60 years who received the Ad26.COV2.S COVID-19 vaccine or a placebo. CDR3s include the opening cysteine and the closing phenylalanine or tryptophan.

J	V	CDR3
TRBJ1-1	TRBV18	CASSPRTEITEAFF
TRBJ2-3	TRBV18	CASSPLPRGTTDTQYF
TRBJ2-2	TRBV7-9	CASSNPRSDPPNTGELFF
TRBJ1-2	TRBV25-1	CASSVLQGAGYTF
TRBJ2-6	TRBV6-6	CASSPLGANVLTF
TRBJ1-2	TRBV20-1	CSATGAGGYTF
TRBJ1-2	TRBV5-6	CASSLLIRDGSYGYTF
TRBJ2-7	TRBV6-2/TRBV6-3	CASSYGPKGLADYEQYF
TRBJ1-4	TRBV3-1/TRBV3-2	CASTETATNEKLFF
TRBJ2-1	TRBV9	CASSVVEGGATHGEQFF
TRBJ2-7	TRBV11-2	CASRETGWAYEQYF
TRBJ2-7	TRBV7-2	CASSSGLAGVIEQYF
TRBJ1-1	TRBV4-1	CASSQVEGGPEAFF
TRBJ1-5	TRBV28	CASSTRGGRQPQHF
TRBJ2-7	TRBV28	CASSPSTGSSYEQYF
TRBJ1-2	TRBV7-2	CASSPTWDFLNGYTF
TRBJ1-6	TRBV3-1/TRBV3-2	CASREGGHNSPLHF
TRBJ2-7	TRBV6-5	CASSYSVGGRYEQYF
TRBJ1-1	TRBV6-5	CASSYSNPGRNTEAFF
TRBJ1-1	TRBV11-2	CASRTGAVNTEAFF
TRBJ2-7	TRBV5-8	CASSLWTGTYSYEQYF
TRBJ2-7	TRBV15	CATSRSGEVHEQYF
TRBJ2-1	TRBV30	CAWSVAGGGYNEQFF
TRBJ2-3	TRBV20-1	CSARVVGTQYF
TRBJ2-7	TRBV15	CATSRGTSGSYEQYF
TRBJ2-1	TRBV20-1	CSASANEQFF
TRBJ2-2	TRBV9	CASTHNKREGDTGELFF
TRBJ2-1	TRBV6-5	CASSYSIGVLAAEQFF
TRBJ2-1	TRBV7-9	CASSPRLAGGPGEQFF
TRBJ2-5	TRBV10-2	CASDSQGAGETQYF
TRBJ1-2	TRBV29-1	CSVESGLNYGYTF
TRBJ2-5	TRBV7-9	CASSLATGNQETQYF
TRBJ2-3	TRBV5-5	CASSDIQGADTQYF
TRBJ2-4	TRBV29-1	CSAGTLAKNIQYF
TRBJ2-5	TRBV4-1	CASSQVVLVRETQYF
TRBJ1-5	TRBV6-5	CASSRTGEGQPQHF